The 24 T cell receptor beta chains presented below share a single source sample, sequenced in a study of blood T cell repertoires in COVID-19 (dated by TCRdb to the early 2020s). Library construction relied on the immunoSEQ multiplex PCR assay. The source is immuneACCESS, and TCRdb retained only in-frame sequences with V and J called. Part of the clones is not carried over; for the studies checked, unresolved V genes explain less than half of this, and the remainder is unexplained. In all, the sample holds some 150,000 clones, and around 75% of those were seen once. Together, the top ten hold about 14% of the sample. The sequenced sample was peripheral blood. The receptors were gathered from a woman of 80 years or more with acute or convalescent COVID-19.

The chain uses TRBV6-2 or TRBV6-3 and TRBJ2-7; 7 positions agree with TRBD1. CDR3 size: 12 residues. Per the germline V gene, CDR1 is MNHEY and CDR2 is SVGEGT. V lost 5 bases to trimming and J lost 12 bases; unmatched junction nucleotides: 10. CDR3: CASSHRDSARYF. DNA of the CDR3: TGTGCCAGCAGTCACCGGGACAGCGCGCGGTACTTC.

The gene calls are TRBV5-1 and TRBJ1-4, with 7 positions matching TRBD1. With 5 bases clipped from V and 0 bases from J, the junction kept 7 bases outside the gene matches. The CDR3 has 16 amino acids. The germline gives CDR1 SGHRS, CDR2 YFSETQ. CDR3 amino acids: CASRRQGGTTNEKLFF. The CDR3 DNA follows: TGCGCCAGCAGACGACAGGGCGGAACAACTAATGAAAAACTGTTTTTT.

The V call is TRBV3-1 (or the pseudogene TRBV3-2), the J call TRBJ2-7, with 11 bases lining up with TRBD2. Germline V gene sequence: CDR1 LGHDT, CDR2 YNNKEL (reference sequence). Losses at the gene ends were 4 bases for V and 0 bases for J; bases not matched to a gene: 8. This CDR3 contains 17 residues. CDR3 coding DNA: TGTGCCAGCAGCCCGACGGGACTAGCGGACTTCTCCTACGAGCAGTACTTC. This codes for CASSPTGLADFSYEQYF.

V usage is TRBV19 and J usage is TRBJ1-1; 7 bases agree with TRBD1. J was trimmed by 0 bases and V by 7 bases; bases with no gene match: 11. The CDR3 sequence is 16 residues long. Germline V gene data show CDR1 as LNHDA and CDR2 as SQIVND (reference sequence). CDR3 coding DNA: TGTGCCAGTACCAGTATATATACAGGGGTGAACACTGAAGCTTTCTTT. Encoded protein: CASTSIYTGVNTEAFF.

The sample holds one count of this clone. The V and J genes are TRBV7-6 and TRBJ1-1, with a weak D call TRBD1 (5 bases). V shed 5 bases and J shed 3 bases, with 13 bases lying between them. The germline V gene has CDR1 SGHVS and CDR2 FNYEAQ. The CDR3 totals 14 residues. CDR3 sequence reads: CASSMTGTYTEAFF. CDR3 DNA sequence: TGTGCCAGCAGCATGACCGGGACTTACACTGAAGCTTTCTTT.

The DNA for the CDR3 is TGTGCCAGCACCCCAATTGGGGGGGCGTTGAACACTGAAGCTTTCTTT. Encoded protein: CASTPIGGALNTEAFF. This chain joins TRBV11-2 and TRBJ1-1; possible D gene TRBD1, 6 bases. Germline V gene data show CDR1 as SGHAT and CDR2 as FQNNGV. V shed 7 bases and J shed 0 bases, with 18 bases lying between them. The CDR3 covers 16 residues.

V usage is TRBV21-1 and J usage is TRBJ1-5. TRBV21-1 is a pseudogene locus. The CDR3 covers 15 residues. The DNA for the CDR3 is TGTGCCAGCAGCAAAGGGGGAGGGCTCAATCAGCCCCAGCATTTT. This codes for CASSKGGGLNQPQHF.

CDR3 DNA sequence: TGTGCCAGCAGCTCCCAGGGGAATCAGCCCCAGCATTTT. Translated, it gives CASSSQGNQPQHF. The chain has TRBV7-8 and TRBJ1-5; D possibly corresponds to TRBD1 (6 bases). This CDR3 region has 13 residues. V lost 4 bases, J lost 4 bases, and 8 bases lay in between. Germline V gene lookup returns CDR1 SGHVS and CDR2 FQNEAQ.

The V and J genes are TRBV28 and TRBJ2-1; 9 nucleotides match TRBD1. The germline V gene encodes CDR1 MDHEN and CDR2 SYDVKM. The CDR3 runs to 15 residues. Trimming at V came to 3 bases and at J to 9 bases, leaving 9 bases not matched to a gene. The CDR3 DNA reads TGTGCCAGCAGTTTTAGGGACAGGGTTCTGGGTGAGCAGTTCTTC. This codes for CASSFRDRVLGEQFF.

This clone has just a few counts. The rearrangement joins TRBV3-1 (or the pseudogene TRBV3-2) to TRBJ2-7, with a possible D match to TRBD2 (6 bases). CDR1 is LGHDT, CDR2 YNNKEL, per germline (reference sequence). V was trimmed by 4 bases and J by 7 bases, leaving 20 bases between them. The CDR3 runs 15 residues. The CDR3 DNA reads TGTGCCAGCAGCCCGGGACTGCCCCGTTTGGGAGAGCAGTACTTC. The encoded protein is CASSPGLPRLGEQYF.

The chain is built from TRBV7-3 and TRBJ1-1; 8 bases are shared with TRBD1. Unmatched junction bases numbered 4, after V lost 5 bases and J lost 8 bases. The CDR3 loop spans 12 amino acids. Germline assignment: CDR1 SGHTA and CDR2 FQGTGA. The CDR3 spells CASSPGQGEAFF. The CDR3 DNA is TGTGCCAGCAGCCCCGGACAGGGAGAAGCTTTCTTT. The whole variable domain, filled in from reference TRBV7-3 and TRBJ1-1, reads GAGVSQTPSNKVTEKGKYVELRCDPISGHTALYWYRQSLGQGPEFLIYFQGTGAADDSGLPNDRFFAVRPEGSVSTLKIQRTERGDSAVYLCASSPGQGEAFFGQGTRLTVV.

This chain connects TRBV12-3 or TRBV12-4 to TRBJ2-2, with D uncertain. This CDR3 is 12 amino acids long. The germline V and J ends were trimmed by 3 bases and 7 bases, with 6 bases remaining between them. CDR3 amino acids: CASSFEVGELFF. The CDR3, as DNA: TGTGCCAGCAGTTTCGAGGTCGGGGAGCTGTTTTTT.

This chain joins TRBV4-2 and TRBJ1-2; no clear D. The CDR3 is 14 residues long. V shed 0 bases and J shed 4 bases, with 9 bases lying between them. Germline V gene lookup returns CDR1 LGHNA and CDR2 YNFKEQ. The CDR3 spells CASSQEVGLYGYTF. The CDR3 DNA sequence: TGTGCCAGCAGCCAAGAGGTTGGGCTCTATGGCTACACCTTC.

The chain has TRBV20-1 and TRBJ2-3; D is unclear. Trimming stripped 4 bases from V and 6 bases from J, with 8 bases between. CDR1 is DFQATT and CDR2 is SNEGSKA in the germline V gene (reference sequence). This CDR3 region has 11 residues. CDR3 DNA sequence: TGCAGTGCTAAATCCGCGGATACGCAGTATTTT. Protein product: CSAKSADTQYF.

The chain is built from TRBV29-1 and TRBJ1-1; 7 bases map to TRBD1. This CDR3 has 13 amino acids. V gave up 6 bases and J gave up 0 bases; unmatched junction bases: 4. Per the germline V gene, CDR1 is SQVTM and CDR2 is ANQGSEA. The CDR3 DNA follows: TGCAGCGTCCGGGACAGCTTGAACACTGAAGCTTTCTTT. Translated, it gives CSVRDSLNTEAFF.

The genes are TRBV6-5 and TRBJ1-1; D not certain. CDR3 length: 13 residues. CDR1 is MNHEY, CDR2 SVGAGI, per germline. V gave up 8 bases and J gave up 8 bases, with 18 bases separating them. This CDR3 is CASRPAEFGEAFF. The CDR3 DNA reads as TGTGCCAGCCGCCCCGCGGAATTCGGAGAAGCTTTCTTT.

This clone was detected only a few times. The chain uses TRBV6-5 and TRBJ1-1; D is possibly TRBD1 (5 bases). The CDR3 is 15 residues long. The germline V gene encodes CDR1 MNHEY and CDR2 SVGAGI. Trimming removed 2 bases from V and 5 bases from J, with 15 bases in between. The CDR3 coding sequence is TGTGCCAGCAGTTACCGGGCAGGGCCATGGACTGAAGCTTTCTTT. It specifies CASSYRAGPWTEAFF.

CDR3 residues: CASSQALNAANTGELFF. The CDR3 nucleotides are TGTGCCAGCAGCCAAGCGTTGAACGCGGCGAACACCGGGGAGCTGTTTTTT. The chain uses TRBV3-1 (or the pseudogene TRBV3-2) and TRBJ2-2; D is uncertain. Trimming took off 1 base at V and 0 bases at J, with 12 bases between the two ends. Per the germline V gene, CDR1 is LGHDT and CDR2 is YNNKEL (reference sequence). The CDR3 totals 17 residues.

This clone was seen a few times. The chain joins TRBV12-2 to TRBJ1-6. TRBV12-2 is flagged as a pseudogene. The CDR3 spans 14 residues. The CDR3 here is CASRLYSGDSPLHF. CDR3 sequence (DNA): TGTGCAAGTCGCCTATATTCTGGTGATTCACCCCTCCACTTT.

The chain carries TRBV6-6 and TRBJ1-1, with no clear D. Trimming took off 10 bases at V and 1 base at J, with 13 bases between the two ends. There are 13 residues in the CDR3. From germline, CDR1 is MNHNY and CDR2 SVGAGI (reference sequence). The CDR3 loop is CAIMGRENTEAFF. The DNA for the CDR3 is TGTGCCATTATGGGGAGGGAGAACACTGAAGCTTTCTTT.

The V call is TRBV5-8, the J call TRBJ1-3; D not resolved. Germline-derived CDR1 and CDR2 are SGHTS and YDEGEE. V was clipped by 3 bases and J by 0 bases, with 7 bases between them. The CDR3 spans 14 residues. The CDR3 sequence: CASSSTRSGNTIYF. CDR3 nucleotides: TGTGCCAGCAGCTCGACACGCTCTGGAAACACCATATATTTT.

V and J are TRBV19 and TRBJ1-2; weak D call: TRBD1 (6 bases). V dropped 3 bases and J dropped 4 bases, with 18 bases sitting between them. The germline V gene encodes CDR1 LNHDA and CDR2 SQIVND (reference sequence). The CDR3 runs to 16 residues. In nucleotides, the CDR3 is TGTGCCAGTAGTATCCGAGCGGGGGCGACGGGCTATGGCTACACCTTC. It encodes CASSIRAGATGYGYTF.

J is TRBJ2-3 and V is TRBV5-4; TRBD2 matches at 15 bases. V was clipped by 1 base and J by 7 bases; unmatched bases: 4. CDR1 and CDR2 from the germline V gene are SGHNT and YYREEE (reference sequence). The CDR3 consists of 16 residues. The CDR3 region is CASSLLGLAGGNTQYF. In DNA, the CDR3 is TGTGCCAGCAGCTTGTTGGGACTAGCGGGAGGAAATACGCAGTATTTT.

The DNA for the CDR3 is TGTGCCAGCAGCCCCCAGGGGGTTTCCTACAATGAGCAGTTCTTC. It is translated as CASSPQGVSYNEQFF. This chain joins TRBV7-9 and TRBJ2-1, with 7 nucleotides matching TRBD1. Germline CDR1 is SEHNR and CDR2 is FQNEAQ (reference sequence). The junction had 5 bases not matched to a gene; V was cut back by 5 bases and J by 1 base. CDR3 length: 15 amino acids.